Given below is one TCR beta chain in context. This sample stems from a study of CXCR3-negative and CXCR3-positive naive CD8 T cells. The study made its TRB cDNA libraries by 5' RACE, adding UMI labels. TCRdb reprocessed the 5' RACE reads, keeping one entry per CDR3 protein, no DNA. The sample is made up of 70,000 to 95,000 distinct CDR3 sequences, and the top ten hold 1.7% of it. Sorts performed in triplicate captured 250,000 to 350,000 cells each from every CD8+ T cell subset. Germline CDR1 is MNHEY and CDR2 is SVGAGI. The CDR3 covers 15 residues. The sample comprised naive CXCR3- CD8+ T cells from blood. Sample subset: CD45RO-CCR7+CD27+CD95- naive CD8+ T cells lacking CXCR3 (TNR3-). The clonotype was recovered from a human donor in good health. Some clones in this sample may be carry-over from other donors' samples. The chain recombines TRBV6-5 with TRBJ2-7; TCRdb reports TRBD1, a call that lacks DNA to check it against. The chain's CDR3 is CASSYSIGGTYEQYF.